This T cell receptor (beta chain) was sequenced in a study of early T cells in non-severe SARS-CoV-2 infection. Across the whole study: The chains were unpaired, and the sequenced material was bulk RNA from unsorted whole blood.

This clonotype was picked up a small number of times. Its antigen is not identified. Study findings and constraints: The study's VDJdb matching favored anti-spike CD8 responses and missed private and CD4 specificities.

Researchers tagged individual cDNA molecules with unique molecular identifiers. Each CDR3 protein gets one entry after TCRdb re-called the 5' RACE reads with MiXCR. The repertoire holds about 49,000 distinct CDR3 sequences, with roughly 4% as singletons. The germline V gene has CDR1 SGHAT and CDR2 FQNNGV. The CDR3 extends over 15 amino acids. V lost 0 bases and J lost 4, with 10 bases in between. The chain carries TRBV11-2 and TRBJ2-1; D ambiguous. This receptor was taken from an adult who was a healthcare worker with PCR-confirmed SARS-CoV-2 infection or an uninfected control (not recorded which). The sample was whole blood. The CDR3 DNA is TGTGCCAGCAGCTTAGATATCAGCAGATACAATGAGCAGTTCTTC. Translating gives CASSLDISRYNEQFF.